This entry concerns a single TCR beta chain. The CDR3 totals 13 residues. The V end was cut by 2 bases, the J end by 5 bases, with 9 bases between. Germline values: CDR1 SGHNT, CDR2 YYREEE (reference sequence). The data originate from a study of OX40 agonist ivuxolimab in advanced cancers. Using immunoSEQ multiplex PCR, the repertoire was profiled, and TCRdb retains in-frame clones only, with some absent. The table includes approximately 90,000 clones, about 91% detected once. This receptor was taken from an adult with an advanced solid tumor such as melanoma, head and neck, liver or kidney cancer. This specimen was CD4+ or CD8+ T cells sorted from blood, taken in a trial of the OX40 agonist ivuxolimab. V and J are TRBV5-4 and TRBJ2-3; a weak D match, TRBD2 (6 bases). The chain's CDR3 is CASSFPGVDTQYF. The CDR3 coding sequence is TGTGCCAGCAGCTTCCCGGGGGTAGATACGCAGTATTTT.